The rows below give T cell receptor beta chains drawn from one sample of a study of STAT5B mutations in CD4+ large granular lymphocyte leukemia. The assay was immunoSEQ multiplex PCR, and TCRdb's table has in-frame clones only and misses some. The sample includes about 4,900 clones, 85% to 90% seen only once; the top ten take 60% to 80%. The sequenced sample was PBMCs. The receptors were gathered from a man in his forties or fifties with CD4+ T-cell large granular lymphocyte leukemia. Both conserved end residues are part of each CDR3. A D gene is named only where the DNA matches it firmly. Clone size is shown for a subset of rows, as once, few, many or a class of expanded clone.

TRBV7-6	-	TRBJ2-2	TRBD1	TGTGCCAGCAGCCTGAGGACAGGGGGCCCCGGGGAGCTGTTTTTT	CASSLRTGGPGELFF
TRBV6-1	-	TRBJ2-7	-	TGTGCCAGCACCCGGGACGGGGCCTACGAGCAGTACTTC	CASTRDGAYEQYF
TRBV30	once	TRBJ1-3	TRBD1	TGTGCCTGGAGAGCAATTAGCCGGGACAGGGGAAACACCATATATTTT	CAWRAISRDRGNTIYF
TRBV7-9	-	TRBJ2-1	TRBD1	TGTGCCAGCAGCCCATTGACAGGGGACAATGAGCAGTTCTTC	CASSPLTGDNEQFF
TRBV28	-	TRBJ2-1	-	TGTGCCAGCAGTTTGACAGGTGACTACTACAATGAGCAGTTCTTC	CASSLTGDYYNEQFF
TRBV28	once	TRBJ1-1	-	TGTGCCACTTTTGACAGGTCTCACACTGAAGCTTTCTTT	CATFDRSHTEAFF
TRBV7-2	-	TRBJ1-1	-	TGTGCCAGCAGCCTAGATATAGGTAGCACTGAAGCTTTCTTT	CASSLDIGSTEAFF
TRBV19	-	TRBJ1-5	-	TGTGCCAGTGGTACGACCCCCGCCTCTAATCAGCCCCAGCATTTT	CASGTTPASNQPQHF
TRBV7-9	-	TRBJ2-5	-	TGTGCCTCCGGGATAAATCAAGAGACCCAGTACTTC	CASGINQETQYF
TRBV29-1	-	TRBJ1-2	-	TGCAGCGTTGCTCCCCACCTGCGGACCGGAGAAGGCTACACCTTC	CSVAPHLRTGEGYTF
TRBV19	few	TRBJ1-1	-	TGTGCCACCAAAAGCGGCCCCAGCACTGAAGCTTTCTTT	CATKSGPSTEAFF
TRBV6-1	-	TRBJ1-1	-	TGTGCCAGCAGTGAAGGGAGGGCGTCTGAAGCTTTCTTT	CASSEGRASEAFF
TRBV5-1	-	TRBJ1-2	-	TGCGCCAGCAGCTTGGAACAGGGAGGGTATGGCTACACCTTC	CASSLEQGGYGYTF
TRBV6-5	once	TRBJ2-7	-	TGTGCCAGCACCACGCGGGACAACTCCTACGAGCAGTACTTC	CASTTRDNSYEQYF
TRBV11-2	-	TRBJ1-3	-	TGTGCCAGCAGCACGCTCACAGGGTCTCGCTCTGGAAACACCATATATTTT	CASSTLTGSRSGNTIYF
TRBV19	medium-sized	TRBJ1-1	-	TGTGCCAGTAGTATAGGTGGACAAATATACACTGAAGCTTTCTTT	CASSIGGQIYTEAFF
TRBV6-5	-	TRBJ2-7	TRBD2	TGTGCCAGCAGCGATACTAGCGGGGCCTACGAGCAGTACTTC	CASSDTSGAYEQYF
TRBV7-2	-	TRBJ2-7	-	TGTGCCAGCAGCGAAGGGGGCGGGGCCTACGAGCAGTACTTC	CASSEGGGAYEQYF
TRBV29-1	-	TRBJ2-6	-	TGCAGCGTTGATACAGGGGCCAACGTCCTGACTTTC	CSVDTGANVLTF
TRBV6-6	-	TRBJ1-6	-	TGTGCCAGCAGCCTCGCGGGACTGGATAATTCACCCCTCCACTTT	CASSLAGLDNSPLHF
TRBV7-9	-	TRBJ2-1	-	TGTGCCAGCAGCCCCCAGGGGACTGAACTTAATGAGCAGTTCTTC	CASSPQGTELNEQFF
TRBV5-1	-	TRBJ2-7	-	TGCGCCAGCAGCTCGGACCCTAACGTCAGGGGCGAGCAGTACTTC	CASSSDPNVRGEQYF
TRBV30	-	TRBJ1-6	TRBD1	TGTGCCTGGATGGGCCAGGGGGTCAGTTATTCACCCCTCCACTTT	CAWMGQGVSYSPLHF
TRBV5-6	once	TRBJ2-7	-	TGTGCCAGCAGCTTGGGCTACGAGCAGTACTTC	CASSLGYEQYF
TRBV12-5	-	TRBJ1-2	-	TGTGCTAGTGGTTTGGTACTGGGCAGGACTAACTATGGCTACACCTTC	CASGLVLGRTNYGYTF
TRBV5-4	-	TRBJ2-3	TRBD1	TGTGCCAGCAGCCGAGAAAGTGGGACAGCACGCACAGATACGCAGTATTTT	CASSRESGTARTDTQYF
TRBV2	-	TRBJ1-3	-	TGTGCCAGCAGGATGGACGGAAACACCATATATTTT	CASRMDGNTIYF
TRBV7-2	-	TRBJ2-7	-	TGTGCCAGCAGCCGAGGGGCAGGGATCTACGAGCAGTACTTC	CASSRGAGIYEQYF
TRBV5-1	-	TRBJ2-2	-	TGCGCCAGCAGCACAATTGGGGACACCGGGGAGCTGTTTTTT	CASSTIGDTGELFF
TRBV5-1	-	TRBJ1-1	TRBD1	TGCGCCAGCAGCTTGGACAGGGGGAACACTGAAGCTTTCTTT	CASSLDRGNTEAFF
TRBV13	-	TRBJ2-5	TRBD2	TGTGCCAGCAGCTCCTGGGTTGCGGGAGGGGAAGAGACCCAGTACTTC	CASSSWVAGGEETQYF
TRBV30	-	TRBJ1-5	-	TGTGCCTGGAGTGAAAACTGGGGGGATTATCAGCCCCAGCATTTT	CAWSENWGDYQPQHF
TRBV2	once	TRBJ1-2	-	TGTGCCAGCCGGGGACTGGGGGCCTATGGTGGCTACACCTTC	CASRGLGAYGGYTF
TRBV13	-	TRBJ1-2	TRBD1	TGTGCCAGCAGCTTATACCCCGGACAGGGCTTTGGAGGCTACACCTTC	CASSLYPGQGFGGYTF
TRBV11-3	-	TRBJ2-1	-	TGTGCCAGCAGCCAGGGTGGAGGCGAGCAGTTCTTC	CASSQGGGEQFF
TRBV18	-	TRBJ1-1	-	TGTGCCAGCTCACTATCCCGGACTCGGGCGAACACTGAAGCTTTCTTT	CASSLSRTRANTEAFF